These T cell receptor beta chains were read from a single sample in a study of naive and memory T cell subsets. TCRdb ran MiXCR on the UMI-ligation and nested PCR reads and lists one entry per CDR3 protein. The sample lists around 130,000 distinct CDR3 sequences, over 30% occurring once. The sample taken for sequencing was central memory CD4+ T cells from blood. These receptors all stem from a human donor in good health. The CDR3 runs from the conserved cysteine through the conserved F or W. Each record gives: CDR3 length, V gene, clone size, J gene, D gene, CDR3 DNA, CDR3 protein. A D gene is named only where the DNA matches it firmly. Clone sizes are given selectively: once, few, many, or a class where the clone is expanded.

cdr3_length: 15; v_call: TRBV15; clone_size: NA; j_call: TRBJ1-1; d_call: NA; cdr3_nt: TGTGCCACCAGCAGAGATCGGGACCGCCGGACTGAAGCTTTCTTT; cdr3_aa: CATSRDRDRRTEAFF
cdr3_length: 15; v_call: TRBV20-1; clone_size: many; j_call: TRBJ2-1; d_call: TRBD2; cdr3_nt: TGCAGTGCTCAAGGGTGGGCTAGCGGATACAATGAGCAGTTCTTC; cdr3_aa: CSAQGWASGYNEQFF
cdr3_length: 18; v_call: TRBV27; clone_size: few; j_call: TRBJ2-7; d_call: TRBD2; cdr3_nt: TGTGCCAGCAGTTTCAATAGACTAGCGGGAGGATTCCTACACGAGCAGTACTTC; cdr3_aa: CASSFNRLAGGFLHEQYF
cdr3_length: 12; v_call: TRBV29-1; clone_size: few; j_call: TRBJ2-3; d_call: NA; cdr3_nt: TGCAGCGTTGAAAGGACTGCAGATACGCAGTATTTT; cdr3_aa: CSVERTADTQYF
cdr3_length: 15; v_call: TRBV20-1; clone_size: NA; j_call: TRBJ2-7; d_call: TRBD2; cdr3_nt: TGCAGTGCTCCTGGACTAGCGAGCCAAGCGTACGAGCAGTACTTC; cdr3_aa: CSAPGLASQAYEQYF
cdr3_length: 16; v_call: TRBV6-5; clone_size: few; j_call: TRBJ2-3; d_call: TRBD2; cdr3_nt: TGTGCCAGCAGTAATCCAAGCGGGAGGCGAGGAGATACGCAGTATTTT; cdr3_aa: CASSNPSGRRGDTQYF
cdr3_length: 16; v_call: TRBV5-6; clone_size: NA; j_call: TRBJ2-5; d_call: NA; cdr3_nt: TGTGCCAGCAGCTTGAATGGAGCAGGGCAGGGCGGGACCCAGTACTTC; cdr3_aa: CASSLNGAGQGGTQYF
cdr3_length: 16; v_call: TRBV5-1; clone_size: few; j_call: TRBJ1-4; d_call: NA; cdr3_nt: TGCGCCAGCAGCTCCAGAACAGGGTCGTCCGCTGAAAAACTGTTTTTT; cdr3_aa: CASSSRTGSSAEKLFF
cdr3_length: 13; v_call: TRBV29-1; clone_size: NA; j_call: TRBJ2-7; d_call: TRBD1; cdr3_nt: TGCAGCGTTGCCGAGACAGGGGGAAGCGAGCAGTACTTC; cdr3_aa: CSVAETGGSEQYF
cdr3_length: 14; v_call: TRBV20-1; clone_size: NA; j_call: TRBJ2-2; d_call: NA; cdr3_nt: TGCAGTGCTAAGGGGGGTCTGACCACCGGGGAGCTGTTTTTT; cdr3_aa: CSAKGGLTTGELFF
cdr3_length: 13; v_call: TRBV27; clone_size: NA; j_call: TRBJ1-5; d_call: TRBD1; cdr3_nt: TGTGCCACAGGGGGCGCCGGCAATCAGCCCCAGCATTTT; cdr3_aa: CATGGAGNQPQHF
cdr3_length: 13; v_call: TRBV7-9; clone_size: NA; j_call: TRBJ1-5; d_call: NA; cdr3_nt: TGTGCCAGCAGCTCCACATCGCCGACCCCCCAGCATTTT; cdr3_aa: CASSSTSPTPQHF
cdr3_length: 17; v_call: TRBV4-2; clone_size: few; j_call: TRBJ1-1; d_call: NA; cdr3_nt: TGTGCCAGCAGCCTGGGGGTGAGCTTTGGGGAGAACACTGAAGCTTTCTTT; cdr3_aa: CASSLGVSFGENTEAFF
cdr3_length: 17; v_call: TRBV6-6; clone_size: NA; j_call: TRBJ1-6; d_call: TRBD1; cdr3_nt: TGTGCCAGCTCTAATTTAGGGACAGCCTCCTATAATTCACCCCTCCACTTT; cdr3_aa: CASSNLGTASYNSPLHF
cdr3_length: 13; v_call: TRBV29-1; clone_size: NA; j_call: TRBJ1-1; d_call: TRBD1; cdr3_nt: TGCAGCGTATTGACAGGGGGAGGCACTGAAGCTTTCTTT; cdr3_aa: CSVLTGGGTEAFF
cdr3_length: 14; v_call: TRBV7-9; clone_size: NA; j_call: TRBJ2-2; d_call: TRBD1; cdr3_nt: TGTGCCAGCAGCTACAGGGGTGGCACCGGGGAGCTGTTTTTT; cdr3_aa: CASSYRGGTGELFF
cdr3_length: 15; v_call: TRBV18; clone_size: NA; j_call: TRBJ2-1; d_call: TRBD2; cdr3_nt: TGTGCCAGCTCGACGTCGACTAGCGAATACAATGAGCAGTTCTTC; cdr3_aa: CASSTSTSEYNEQFF
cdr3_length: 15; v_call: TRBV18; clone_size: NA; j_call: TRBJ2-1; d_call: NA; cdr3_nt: TGTGCCATCTCACCTCTGGGAAAGGGGATGGATGAGCAGTTCTTC; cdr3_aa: CAISPLGKGMDEQFF
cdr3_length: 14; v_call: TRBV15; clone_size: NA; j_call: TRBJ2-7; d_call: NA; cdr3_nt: TGTGCCACCAGCAGAGAAGGGGCCGGTAGAGAGCAGTACTTC; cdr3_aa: CATSREGAGREQYF
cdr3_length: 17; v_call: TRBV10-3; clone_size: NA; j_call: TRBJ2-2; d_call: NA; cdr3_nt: TGTGCCATCAGTGAGTCCGGACCATCCCTGGGCACCGGGGAGCTGTTTTTT; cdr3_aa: CAISESGPSLGTGELFF
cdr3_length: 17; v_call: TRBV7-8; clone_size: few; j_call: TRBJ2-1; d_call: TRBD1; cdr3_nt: TGTGCCAGCAGCCGTAGACCGGGACAGAACTCCTACAATGAGCAGTTCTTC; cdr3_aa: CASSRRPGQNSYNEQFF
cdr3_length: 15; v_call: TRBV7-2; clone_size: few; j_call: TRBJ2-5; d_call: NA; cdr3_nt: TGTGCCAGCAGCTTCGCTGCCGGCTTCCAAGAGACCCAGTACTTC; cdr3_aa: CASSFAAGFQETQYF
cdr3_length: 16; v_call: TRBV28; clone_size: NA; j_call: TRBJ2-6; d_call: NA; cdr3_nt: TGTGCCAGCAGTTTTTTGTCGGCATCCGGGGCCAACGTCCTGACTTTC; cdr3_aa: CASSFLSASGANVLTF
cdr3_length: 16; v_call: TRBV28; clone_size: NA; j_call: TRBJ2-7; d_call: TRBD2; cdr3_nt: TGTGCCAGCAGTCTCCAGACTAGCGGGAGCTCCTACGAGCAGTACTTC; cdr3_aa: CASSLQTSGSSYEQYF
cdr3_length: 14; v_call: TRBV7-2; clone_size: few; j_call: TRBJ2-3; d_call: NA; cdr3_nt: TGTGCCAGCAGCGCTAGGTCCTACACAGATACGCAGTATTTT; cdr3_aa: CASSARSYTDTQYF
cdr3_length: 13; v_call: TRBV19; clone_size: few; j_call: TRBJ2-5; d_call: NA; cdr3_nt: TGTGCCAGTAGTACAAGGGGTGTGGAGACCCAGTACTTC; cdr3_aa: CASSTRGVETQYF
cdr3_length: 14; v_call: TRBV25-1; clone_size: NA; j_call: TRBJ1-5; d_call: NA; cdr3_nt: TGTGCCAGCAGTGAATATGGTCCGTCTCAGCCCCAGCATTTT; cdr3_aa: CASSEYGPSQPQHF
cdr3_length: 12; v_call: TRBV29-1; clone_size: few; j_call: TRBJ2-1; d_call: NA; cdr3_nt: TGCAGCGTTGGGGAGCAATACAATGAGCAGTTCTTC; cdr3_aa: CSVGEQYNEQFF
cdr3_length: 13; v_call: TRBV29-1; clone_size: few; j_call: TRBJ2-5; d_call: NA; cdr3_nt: TGCAGCGTACAACAGGGCGCCAAAGAGACCCAGTACTTC; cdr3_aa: CSVQQGAKETQYF
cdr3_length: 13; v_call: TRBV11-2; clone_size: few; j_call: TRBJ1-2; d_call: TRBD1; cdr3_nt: TGTGCCAGTGAACTCGGGACAGGGTTTGGCTACACCTTC; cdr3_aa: CASELGTGFGYTF
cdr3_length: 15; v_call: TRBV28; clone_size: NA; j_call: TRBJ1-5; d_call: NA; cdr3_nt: TGTGCCAGCGGTCGGGGGGGATCGTACAATCAGCCCCAGCATTTT; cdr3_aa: CASGRGGSYNQPQHF
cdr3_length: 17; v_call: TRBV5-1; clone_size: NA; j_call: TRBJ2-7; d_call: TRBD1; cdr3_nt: TGCGCCAGCAGCTTGGATTTACGGACAGGGAGCTCCTACGAGCAGTACTTC; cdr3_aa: CASSLDLRTGSSYEQYF
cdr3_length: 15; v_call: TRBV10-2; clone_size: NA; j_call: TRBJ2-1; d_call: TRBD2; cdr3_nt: TGCGCCAGCAAGCGGACTAGCGGGAGCTACAATGAGCAGTTCTTC; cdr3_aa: CASKRTSGSYNEQFF
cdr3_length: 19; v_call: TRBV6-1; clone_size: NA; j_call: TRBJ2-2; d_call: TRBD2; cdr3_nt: TGTGCCAGCAGTGGGACTAGCGGGAGACGGATGGTGGGCACCGGGGAGCTGTTTTTT; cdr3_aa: CASSGTSGRRMVGTGELFF
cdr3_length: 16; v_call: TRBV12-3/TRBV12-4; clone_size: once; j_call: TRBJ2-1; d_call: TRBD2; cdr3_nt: TGTGCCAGCAGACCAGGGGGGACTAGCGGGAGAAATGAGCAGTTCTTC; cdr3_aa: CASRPGGTSGRNEQFF
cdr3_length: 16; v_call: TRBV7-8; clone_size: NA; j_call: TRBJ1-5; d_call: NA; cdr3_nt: TGTGCCAGCAGCCAACATCGGACGGCAGCTCGTCAGCCCCAGCATTTT; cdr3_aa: CASSQHRTAARQPQHF
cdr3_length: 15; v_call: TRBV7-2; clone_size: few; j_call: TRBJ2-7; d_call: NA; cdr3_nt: TGTGCCAGCAGACAGGCCTCAGGGATAGCCTACGAGCAGTACTTC; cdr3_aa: CASRQASGIAYEQYF
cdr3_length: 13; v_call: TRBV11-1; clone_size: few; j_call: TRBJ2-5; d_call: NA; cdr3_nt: TGTGCCAGCAGCTTTGGCGGTAGGGAGACCCAGTACTTC; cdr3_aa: CASSFGGRETQYF
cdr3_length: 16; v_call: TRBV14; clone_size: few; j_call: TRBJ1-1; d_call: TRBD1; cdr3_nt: TGTGCCAGCAGCCAAGATCAGGGGGTCGTGAACACTGAAGCTTTCTTT; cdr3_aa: CASSQDQGVVNTEAFF
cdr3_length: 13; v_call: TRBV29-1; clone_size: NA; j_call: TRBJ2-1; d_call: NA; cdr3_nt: TGCAGCGTTGCAACCTCATTGTACAATGAGCAGTTCTTC; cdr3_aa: CSVATSLYNEQFF
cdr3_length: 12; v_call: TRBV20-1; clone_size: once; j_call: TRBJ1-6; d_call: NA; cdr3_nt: TGCAGTGCTAGAGAGGGAGGTTCACCCCTCCACTTT; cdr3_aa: CSAREGGSPLHF
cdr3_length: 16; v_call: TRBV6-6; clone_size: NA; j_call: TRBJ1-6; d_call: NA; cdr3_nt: TGTGCCAGCAGTTACACATCCGCAGGGGCTGATCCACCCCTCCACTTT; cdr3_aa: CASSYTSAGADPPLHF
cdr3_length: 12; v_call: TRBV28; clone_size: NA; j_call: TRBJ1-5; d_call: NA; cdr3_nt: TGTGCCAGCACTAAAACAAATCAGCCCCAGCATTTT; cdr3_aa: CASTKTNQPQHF
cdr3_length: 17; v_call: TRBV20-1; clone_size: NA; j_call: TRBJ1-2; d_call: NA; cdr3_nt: TGCAGTGCTAGGGCCGCCCGTGGGGACGGGGGCAACTATGGCTACACCTTC; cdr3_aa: CSARAARGDGGNYGYTF
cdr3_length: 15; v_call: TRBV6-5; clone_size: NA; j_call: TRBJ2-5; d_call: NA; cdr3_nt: TGTGCCAGCAGTTACTCGGGAGGCAGAGAAGAGACCCAGTACTTC; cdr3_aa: CASSYSGGREETQYF
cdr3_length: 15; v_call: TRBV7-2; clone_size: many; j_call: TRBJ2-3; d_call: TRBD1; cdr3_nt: TGTGCCAGCAGCTTACCACAGGGGGCCTCAGATACGCAGTATTTT; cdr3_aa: CASSLPQGASDTQYF
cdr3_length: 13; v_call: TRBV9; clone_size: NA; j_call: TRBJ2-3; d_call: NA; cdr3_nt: TGTGCCAGCAGCCCCCGGGCCACAGATACGCAGTATTTT; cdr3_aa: CASSPRATDTQYF
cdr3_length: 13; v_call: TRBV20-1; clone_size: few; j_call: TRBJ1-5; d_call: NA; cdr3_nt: TGCAGTGCCAGGCCCAGGGTCGGTCAGCCCCAGCATTTT; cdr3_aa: CSARPRVGQPQHF
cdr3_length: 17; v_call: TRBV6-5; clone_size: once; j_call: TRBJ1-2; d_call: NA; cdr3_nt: TGTGCCAGCAGTTACAGGGGGGCCCGGCGGGATAAGGATGGCTACACCTTC; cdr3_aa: CASSYRGARRDKDGYTF
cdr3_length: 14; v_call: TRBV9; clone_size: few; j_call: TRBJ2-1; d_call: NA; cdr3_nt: TGTGCCAGCAGCCCCCGGTCAGGGGGGAATGAGCAGTTCTTC; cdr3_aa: CASSPRSGGNEQFF
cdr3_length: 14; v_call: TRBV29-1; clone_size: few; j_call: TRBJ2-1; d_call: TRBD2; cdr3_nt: TGCAGCGTTCAATTAGCGGGAGGGAAGGATGAGCAGTTCTTC; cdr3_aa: CSVQLAGGKDEQFF
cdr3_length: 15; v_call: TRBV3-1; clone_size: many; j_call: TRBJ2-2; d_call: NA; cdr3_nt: TGTGCCAGCAGCCAAGATTTGACGAACACCGGGGAGCTGTTTTTT; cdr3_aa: CASSQDLTNTGELFF
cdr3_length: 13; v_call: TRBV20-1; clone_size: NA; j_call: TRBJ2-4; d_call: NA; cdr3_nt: TGCAGTGCTATTATCCGTGCCAAAAACATTCAGTACTTC; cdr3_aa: CSAIIRAKNIQYF
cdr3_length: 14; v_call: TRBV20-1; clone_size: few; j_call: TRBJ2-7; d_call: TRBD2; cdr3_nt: TGCAGTGCGAAACCGGGACTAGCGGGGTACGAGCAGTACTTC; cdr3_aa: CSAKPGLAGYEQYF
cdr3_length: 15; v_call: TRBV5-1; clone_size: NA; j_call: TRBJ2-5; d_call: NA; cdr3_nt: TGCGCCAGCAGCTTAGGGCGAAGTCCCCAAGAGACCCAGTACTTC; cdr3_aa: CASSLGRSPQETQYF
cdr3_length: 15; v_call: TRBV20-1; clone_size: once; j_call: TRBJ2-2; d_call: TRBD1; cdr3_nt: TGCAGTGCTCGGGGACAGGGTCAGAACACCGGGGAGCTGTTTTTT; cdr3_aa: CSARGQGQNTGELFF
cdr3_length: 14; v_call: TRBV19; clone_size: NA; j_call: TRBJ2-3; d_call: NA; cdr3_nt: TGTGCCAGTACTAAGGGACCCAGCACAGATACGCAGTATTTT; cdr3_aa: CASTKGPSTDTQYF
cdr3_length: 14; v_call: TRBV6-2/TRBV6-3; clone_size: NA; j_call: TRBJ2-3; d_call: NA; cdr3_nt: TGTGCCAGCAGTTACGGGACTCCCACAGATACGCAGTATTTT; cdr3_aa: CASSYGTPTDTQYF